The present T cell receptor (beta chain) was sequenced within a study of T cell responses to AZD1222 COVID-19 vaccine. Comment on this clone: Its antigen is not identified.

Libraries were prepared by immunoSEQ multiplex PCR; TCRdb keeps only in-frame clonotypes and omits some of them. The sample yields roughly 80,000 clones, about 93% seen once. Findings and limits, study-wide: Most donors were white British, females outnumbered males, and clonal diversity was possibly underestimated. Just a handful of AZD1222 recipients were seropositive at baseline. Spike regions recognized by vaccine-associated CD4 TCRs spanned the protein, led by 160-218 and 743-854.

Sequenced here: peripheral blood, sampled on day 0 of MenACWY control vaccination. The TCR originated in an adult in good health.

CDR3 DNA: TGTGCCAGTAGCATCCCACCCGGGGACTGGGGGCAGCCCCAGCATTTT. This gives the protein CASSIPPGDWGQPQHF. This chain uses TRBV19 with TRBJ1-5; D is possibly TRBD1 (5 bases). CDR1 LNHDA and CDR2 SQIVND come from the germline V gene (reference sequence). The ends were cut back, 6 bases at V and 7 bases at J, with 22 bases in the middle. The CDR3 is 16 residues long.